The next 19 T cell receptor beta chains were all read from a single sample in a study of cytomegalovirus exposure and HLA in healthy donors. PCR used 60 Vbeta primers and 13 Jbeta primers. Method: immunoSEQ multiplex PCR; TCRdb's copy keeps in-frame clones and lacks some. The table lists a few hundred thousand clones, around 85% of them singletons. The sequencing input was PBMCs. The source is a girl aged 2-10 years in good health and CMV-seronegative.

V usage is TRBV4-1 and J usage is TRBJ1-2; 8 nucleotides match TRBD1. From germline, CDR1 is MGHRA and CDR2 YSYEKL. V gave up 1 base and J gave up 7 bases; unmatched junction bases: 11. The CDR3 is made up of 16 amino acids. The CDR3 is CASSQVSLGTGSGYTF. CDR3 nucleotides: TGCGCCAGCAGCCAAGTCTCACTTGGGACAGGCAGTGGCTACACCTTC.

V usage is TRBV4-2 and J usage is TRBJ2-7; perhaps TRBD1 as D (6 bases). This CDR3 is built from 15 residues. Germline values: CDR1 LGHNA, CDR2 YNFKEQ. Trimming removed 1 base from V and 1 base from J, with 11 bases in between. The CDR3 DNA is TGTGCCAGCAGCCAAGGGCATACAGGGTCCTACGAGCAGTACTTC. It specifies CASSQGHTGSYEQYF.

This clone was seen only a few times. The chain uses TRBV5-4 and TRBJ1-3; D possibly corresponds to TRBD1 (5 bases). Per germline, CDR1 SGHNT and CDR2 YYREEE (reference sequence). V gave up 5 bases and J gave up 0 bases, with 18 bases separating them. The CDR3 runs to 17 residues. CDR3 DNA sequence: TGTGCCAGCAGTTTACCCGACGGGACTGGCTCTGGAAACACCATATATTTT. Protein: CASSLPDGTGSGNTIYF.

The J gene is TRBJ1-2, the V gene TRBV6-6; 7 positions match TRBD1. V lost 8 bases and J lost 4; bases outside the gene matches: 4. The CDR3 totals 12 residues. Germline V lookup: CDR1 MNHNY, CDR2 SVGAGI (reference sequence). The CDR3, as DNA: TGTGCCAGCTCTGGGACAGTCTATGGCTACACCTTC. This gives the protein CASSGTVYGYTF.

The chain links TRBV18 to TRBJ1-3; D not resolved. Trimming left V 3 bases short and J 0 bases short, with 9 bases between. CDR1 is KGHSH and CDR2 is LQKENI in the germline V gene. The CDR3 length is 15 residues. The CDR3 is CASSPEQHSGNTIYF. In nucleotides, the CDR3 is TGTGCCAGCTCACCCGAACAACACTCTGGAAACACCATATATTTT.

The genes are TRBV6-1 and TRBJ2-2; TRBD1 matches 9 bases. The CDR3 covers 13 residues. V lost 5 bases, J lost 6 bases, and 1 base stayed unmatched. Looked up from germline, CDR1 is MNHNS and CDR2 is SASEGT. The CDR3 is CASSRQGAGELFF. The DNA for the CDR3 is TGTGCCAGCAGTCGACAGGGGGCCGGGGAGCTGTTTTTT.

V usage is TRBV10-3 and J usage is TRBJ2-6; TRBD1 matches at 8 bases. Germline trimming cut 2 bases from V and 0 bases from J; bases unmatched to any gene: 12. The length of the CDR3 is 20 residues. Germline loops: CDR1 ENHRY, CDR2 SYGVKD. The CDR3 here is CAISERSPGQVISGANVLTF. The CDR3 nucleotides are TGTGCCATCAGTGAGCGCTCCCCGGGACAGGTCATCTCTGGGGCCAACGTCCTGACTTTC.

The J gene is TRBJ1-3, the V gene TRBV10-1; 9 positions match TRBD1. Germline V gene lookup returns CDR1 WNHNN and CDR2 SYGVQD (reference sequence). CDR3 length: 15 residues. V trimming: 6 bases; J trimming: 4 bases; junction bases outside the gene matches: 7. The CDR3 bases are TGCGCCAGCAGACCCGGGACAGGGTACGGAAACACCATATATTTT. Its translation: CASRPGTGYGNTIYF.

The chain couples TRBV25-1 to TRBJ1-1; D may be TRBD1 (6 bases). The CDR3 is 16 residues long. V lost 1 base and J 1 base, leaving 13 bases between the germline ends. Germline V gene data show CDR1 as MGHDK and CDR2 as SYGVNS. CDR3 amino acids: CASSELLGQSNTEAFF. Written as DNA, the CDR3 is TGTGCCAGCAGTGAATTATTAGGACAGTCGAACACTGAAGCTTTCTTT.

The V call is TRBV5-1, the J call TRBJ2-7; possibly TRBD1 for D (7 bases). Trimming removed 7 bases at V and 2 bases at J, with 16 bases between. The CDR3 covers 14 residues. Germline V lookup: CDR1 SGHRS, CDR2 YFSETQ. The CDR3 DNA is TGCGCCAGCGCGGGACAGACAGAGGCCTACGAGCAGTACTTC. It translates to CASAGQTEAYEQYF.

The chain combines TRBV5-4 with TRBJ2-3, with no clear D. V lost 5 bases to trimming and J lost 4 bases, with 8 bases between them. Germline CDR1 SGHNT, CDR2 YYREEE (reference sequence). There are 12 residues in the CDR3. As DNA, the CDR3 is TGTGCCAGCAGTCCTCAGGCAGATACGCAGTATTTT. Translating it yields CASSPQADTQYF. The variable domain in full, with the rest retrieved from reference TRBV5-4 and TRBJ2-3, is ETGVTQSPTHLIKTRGQQVTLRCSSQSGHNTVSWYQQALGQGPQFIFQYYREEENGRGNFPPRFSGLQFPNYSSELNVNALELDDSALYLCASSPQADTQYFGPGTRLTVL.

Regarding this clone: In the same sample, other DNA sequences code for this CDR3. The rearrangement joins TRBV13 to TRBJ2-3, with unresolved D. In germline, CDR1 is PRHDT, CDR2 FYEKMQ (reference sequence). V was shortened by 5 bases and J by 2 bases, with 5 bases between the two germline ends. The CDR3 extends over 12 amino acids. For the CDR3, the DNA is TGTGCCAGCAGCCCGTCCACAGATACGCAGTATTTT. Its protein is CASSPSTDTQYF. Filled out from reference TRBV13 and TRBJ2-3, the complete variable domain reads AAGVIQSPRHLIKEKRETATLKCYPIPRHDTVYWYQQGPGQDPQFLISFYEKMQSDKGSIPDRFSAQQFSDYHSELNMSSLELGDSALYFCASSPSTDTQYFGPGTRLTVL.

This clone has a single count. The chain employs TRBV10-3 and TRBJ2-1, with 9 positions matching TRBD2. The CDR3 is 17 amino acids. Germline V gene sequence: CDR1 ENHRY, CDR2 SYGVKD. The V segment lost 0 bases and the J segment 7 bases; nucleotides outside the gene matches: 10. The chain's CDR3 is CAISESTPSSGNNEQFF. CDR3 DNA: TGTGCCATCAGTGAGTCGACTCCTTCTAGCGGGAATAATGAGCAGTTCTTC.

The chain carries TRBV25-1 and TRBJ1-6, with 9 nucleotides matching TRBD1. Germline CDR1 is MGHDK and CDR2 is SYGVNS. The CDR3 contains 15 residues. Unmatched junction bases numbered 4, after V lost 2 bases and J lost 8 bases. The DNA of the CDR3 is TGTGCCAGCAGTGAAACAGGGGGCATGGATTCACCCCTCCACTTT. Translation: CASSETGGMDSPLHF.

The chain couples TRBV10-2 to TRBJ1-5; unclear D gene. V lost 8 bases to trimming and J lost 7 bases, with 18 bases between them. From germline, CDR1 is WSHSY and CDR2 SAAADI. The CDR3 covers 14 residues. CDR3 sequence: CASRRGGTGQPQHF. The CDR3 region has the DNA TGCGCCAGCCGACGGGGTGGAACCGGGCAGCCCCAGCATTTT.

A few counts support this clone. V is TRBV5-6 and J is TRBJ2-7; 12 bases match TRBD1. Germline-derived CDR1 and CDR2 are SGHDT and YYEEEE. V lost 0 bases, J lost 7 bases, and 2 bases stayed unmatched. There are 14 residues in the CDR3. CDR3 loop: CASSLGDRGLEQYF. The CDR3 coding sequence is TGTGCCAGCAGCTTGGGGGACAGGGGGCTTGAGCAGTACTTC.

There are a few counts of this clone. This chain links TRBV29-1 with TRBJ1-2; 9 nucleotides match TRBD1. CDR3 size: 13 residues. V shed 4 bases, J shed 4 bases, and the junction held 4 bases outside the gene matches. CDR1 is SQVTM, CDR2 ANQGSEA, per germline. The DNA for the CDR3 is TGCAGCGTTGGAGCGGACAGGGGCTATGGCTACACCTTC. It yields the protein CSVGADRGYGYTF.

The genes are TRBV6-1 and TRBJ1-5; 10 bases fit TRBD1. The CDR3 runs to 19 residues. Germline CDR1 reads MNHNS; CDR2 reads SASEGT. V lost 3 bases, J lost 0 bases, and 11 bases stayed unmatched. CDR3 nucleotide sequence: TGTGCCAGCAGTGACCCCCCGGGACAGGGGCCATATAGCAATCAGCCCCAGCATTTT. It translates to CASSDPPGQGPYSNQPQHF.

The rearrangement links TRBV6-5 to TRBJ1-6; TRBD1 matches at 7 bases. Per the germline V gene, CDR1 is MNHEY and CDR2 is SVGAGI. The CDR3 has 15 residues. J gave up 7 bases and V 6 bases, and 9 bases lay outside the gene matches. The CDR3 region is CASSTKGGGNSPLHF. Here the CDR3 DNA reads TGTGCCAGCAGCACCAAAGGAGGGGGCAATTCACCCCTCCACTTT.